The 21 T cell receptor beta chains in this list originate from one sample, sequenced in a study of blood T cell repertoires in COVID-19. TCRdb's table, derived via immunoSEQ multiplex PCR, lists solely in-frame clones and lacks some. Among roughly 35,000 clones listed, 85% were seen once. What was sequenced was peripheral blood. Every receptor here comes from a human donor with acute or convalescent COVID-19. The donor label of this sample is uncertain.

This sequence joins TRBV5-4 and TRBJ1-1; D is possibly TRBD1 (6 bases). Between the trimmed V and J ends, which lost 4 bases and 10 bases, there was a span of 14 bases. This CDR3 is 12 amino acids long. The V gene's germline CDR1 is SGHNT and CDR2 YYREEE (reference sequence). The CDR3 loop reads CASSQGSLAAFF. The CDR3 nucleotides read TGTGCCAGCAGCCAGGGGAGCCTTGCAGCTTTCTTT.

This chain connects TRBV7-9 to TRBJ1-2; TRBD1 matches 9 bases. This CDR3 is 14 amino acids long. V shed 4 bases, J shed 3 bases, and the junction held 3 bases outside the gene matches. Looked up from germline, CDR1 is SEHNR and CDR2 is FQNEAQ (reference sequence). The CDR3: CASSSGQGYYGYTF. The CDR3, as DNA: TGTGCCAGCAGCTCCGGACAGGGGTACTATGGCTACACCTTC.

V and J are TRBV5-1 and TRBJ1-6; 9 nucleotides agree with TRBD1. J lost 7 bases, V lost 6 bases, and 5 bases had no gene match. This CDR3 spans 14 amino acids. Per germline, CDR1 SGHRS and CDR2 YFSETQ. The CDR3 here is CASTTGGINSPLHF. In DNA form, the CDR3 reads TGCGCCAGCACCACAGGGGGCATCAATTCACCCCTCCACTTT.

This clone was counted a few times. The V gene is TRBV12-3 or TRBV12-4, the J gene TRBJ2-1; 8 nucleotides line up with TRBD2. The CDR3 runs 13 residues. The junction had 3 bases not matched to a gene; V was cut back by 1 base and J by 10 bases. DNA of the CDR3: TGTGCCAGCAGTTTAGGGGTAGCGGGAGAGCAGTTCTTC. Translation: CASSLGVAGEQFF.

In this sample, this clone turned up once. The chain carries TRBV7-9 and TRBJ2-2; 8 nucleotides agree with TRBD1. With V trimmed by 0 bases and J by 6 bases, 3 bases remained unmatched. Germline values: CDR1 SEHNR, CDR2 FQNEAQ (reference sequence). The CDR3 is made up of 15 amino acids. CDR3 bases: TGTGCCAGCAGCTTAGCAGGACAGGGCGCCGGGGAGCTGTTTTTT. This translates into CASSLAGQGAGELFF.

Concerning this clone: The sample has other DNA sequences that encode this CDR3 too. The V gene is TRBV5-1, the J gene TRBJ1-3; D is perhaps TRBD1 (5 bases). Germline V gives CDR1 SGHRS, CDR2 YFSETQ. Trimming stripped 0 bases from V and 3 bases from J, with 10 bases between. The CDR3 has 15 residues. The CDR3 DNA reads TGCGCCAGCAGCTTGGCGGGGGACGATGGAAACACCATATATTTT. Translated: CASSLAGDDGNTIYF.

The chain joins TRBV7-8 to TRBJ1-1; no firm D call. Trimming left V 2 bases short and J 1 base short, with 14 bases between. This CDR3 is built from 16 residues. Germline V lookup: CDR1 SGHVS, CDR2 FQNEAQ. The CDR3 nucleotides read TGTGCCAGCAGCTTAATCCCCAGGACTGGGAACACTGAAGCTTTCTTT. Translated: CASSLIPRTGNTEAFF.

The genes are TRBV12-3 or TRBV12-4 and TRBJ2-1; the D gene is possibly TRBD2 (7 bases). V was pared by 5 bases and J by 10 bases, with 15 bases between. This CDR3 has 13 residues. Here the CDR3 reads CASSSRGGEEQFF. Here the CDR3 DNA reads TGTGCCAGCAGTAGTAGGGGGGGCGAGGAGCAGTTCTTC.

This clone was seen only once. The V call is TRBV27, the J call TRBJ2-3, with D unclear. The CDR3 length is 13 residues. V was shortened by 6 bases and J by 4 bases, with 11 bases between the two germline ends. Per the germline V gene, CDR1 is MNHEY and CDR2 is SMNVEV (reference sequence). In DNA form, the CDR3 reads TGTGCCAGCAGAAAGCGCCAATCAGATACGCAGTATTTT. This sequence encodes CASRKRQSDTQYF.

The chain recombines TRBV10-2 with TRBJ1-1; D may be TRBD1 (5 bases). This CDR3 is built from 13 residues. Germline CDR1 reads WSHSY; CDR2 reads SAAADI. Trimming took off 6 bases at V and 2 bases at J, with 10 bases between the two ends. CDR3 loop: CASRLQGNTEAFF. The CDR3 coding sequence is TGCGCCAGCAGGCTTCAGGGAAACACTGAAGCTTTCTTT.

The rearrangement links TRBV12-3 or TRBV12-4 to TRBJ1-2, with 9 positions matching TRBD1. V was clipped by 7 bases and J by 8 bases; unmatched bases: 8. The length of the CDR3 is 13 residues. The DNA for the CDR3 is TGTGCCAGCACCTTACAGGGGGCGCGAGGCTACACCTTC. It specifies CASTLQGARGYTF.

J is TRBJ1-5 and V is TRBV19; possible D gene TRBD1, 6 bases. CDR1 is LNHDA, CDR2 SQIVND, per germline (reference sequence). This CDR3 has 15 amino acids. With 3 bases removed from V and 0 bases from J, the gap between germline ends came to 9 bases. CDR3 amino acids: CASSIRGDSNQPQHF. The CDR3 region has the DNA TGTGCCAGTAGTATCAGGGGTGATAGCAATCAGCCCCAGCATTTT.

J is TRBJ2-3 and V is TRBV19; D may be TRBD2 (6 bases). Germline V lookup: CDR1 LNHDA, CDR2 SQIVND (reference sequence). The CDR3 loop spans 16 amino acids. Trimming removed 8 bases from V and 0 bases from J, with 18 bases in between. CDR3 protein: CASREHMVSSTDTQYF. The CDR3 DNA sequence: TGTGCCAGTCGGGAGCACATGGTCTCTAGCACAGATACGCAGTATTTT.

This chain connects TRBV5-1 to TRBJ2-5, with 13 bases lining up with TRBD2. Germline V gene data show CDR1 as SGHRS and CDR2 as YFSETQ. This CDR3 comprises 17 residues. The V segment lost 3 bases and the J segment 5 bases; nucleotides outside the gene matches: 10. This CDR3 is CASSSGLAGAYVETQYF. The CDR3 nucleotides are TGCGCCAGCAGCTCCGGACTAGCGGGGGCTTATGTGGAGACCCAGTACTTC. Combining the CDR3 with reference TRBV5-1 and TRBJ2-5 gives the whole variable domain KAGVTQTPRYLIKTRGQQVTLSCSPISGHRSVSWYQQTPGQGLQFLFEYFSETQRNKGNFPGRFSGRQFSNSRSEMNVSTLELGDSALYLCASSSGLAGAYVETQYFGPGTRLLVL.

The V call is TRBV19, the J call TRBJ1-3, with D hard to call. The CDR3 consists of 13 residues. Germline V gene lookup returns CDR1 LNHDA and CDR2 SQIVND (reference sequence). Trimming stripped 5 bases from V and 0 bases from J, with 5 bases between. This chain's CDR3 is CASSEGSGNTIYF. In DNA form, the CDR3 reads TGTGCCAGTAGTGAGGGCTCTGGAAACACCATATATTTT.

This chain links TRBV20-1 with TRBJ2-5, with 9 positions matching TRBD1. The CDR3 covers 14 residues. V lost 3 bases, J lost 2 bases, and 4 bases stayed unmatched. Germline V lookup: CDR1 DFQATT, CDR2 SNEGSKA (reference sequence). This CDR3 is CSASLTGGQETQYF. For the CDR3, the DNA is TGCAGTGCTAGTTTGACAGGGGGTCAAGAGACCCAGTACTTC.

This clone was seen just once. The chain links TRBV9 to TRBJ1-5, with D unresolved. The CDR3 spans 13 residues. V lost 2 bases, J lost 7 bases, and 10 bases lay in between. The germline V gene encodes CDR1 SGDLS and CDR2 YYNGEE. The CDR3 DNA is TGTGCCAGCAGCGTCGACTTGTGGCAGCCCCAGCATTTT. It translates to CASSVDLWQPQHF. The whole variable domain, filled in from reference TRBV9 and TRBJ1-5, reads DSGVTQTPKHLITATGQRVTLRCSPRSGDLSVYWYQQSLDQGLQFLIQYYNGEERAKGNILERFSAQQFPDLHSELNLSSLELGDSALYFCASSVDLWQPQHFGDGTRLSIL.

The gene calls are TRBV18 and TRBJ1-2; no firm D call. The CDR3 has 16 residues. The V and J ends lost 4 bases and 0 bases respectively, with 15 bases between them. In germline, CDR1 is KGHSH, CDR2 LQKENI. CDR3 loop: CASSLGRERTNYGYTF. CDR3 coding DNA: TGTGCCAGCTCACTAGGGAGAGAACGGACTAACTATGGCTACACCTTC.

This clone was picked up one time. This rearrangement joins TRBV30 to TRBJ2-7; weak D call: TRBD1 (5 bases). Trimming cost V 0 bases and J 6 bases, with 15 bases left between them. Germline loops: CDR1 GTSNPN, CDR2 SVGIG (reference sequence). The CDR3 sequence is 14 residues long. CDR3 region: CAWSVAGFFGEQYF. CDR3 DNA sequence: TGTGCCTGGAGTGTAGCAGGGTTCTTCGGCGAGCAGTACTTC.

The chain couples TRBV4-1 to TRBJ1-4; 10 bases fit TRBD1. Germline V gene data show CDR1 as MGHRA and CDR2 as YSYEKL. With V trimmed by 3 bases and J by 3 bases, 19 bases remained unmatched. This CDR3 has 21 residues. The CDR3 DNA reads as TGCGCCAGCAGCCATCTACCGGGACAGGGGATTCGTCGACGAGCTAATGAAAAACTGTTTTTT. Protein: CASSHLPGQGIRRRANEKLFF.

The CDR3 DNA follows: TGCGCCAGCAGCCAATCGGAGGCTCGGGGGGGGGCTGTGGGAGAGCAGTACTTC. This translates into CASSQSEARGGAVGEQYF. The chain combines TRBV4-1 with TRBJ2-7, with TRBD2 identical over 8 bases. The germline CDR1 and CDR2 sequences are MGHRA and YSYEKL. With V trimmed by 2 bases and J by 7 bases, 19 bases remained unmatched. This CDR3 has 18 residues.